This TCR beta chain derives from a study of blood T cell repertoires in COVID-19. About the research overall: The United States, Italy and Spain provided the acute and convalescent COVID-19 samples. PBMCs, B-cell-depleted T cells, or T cells were the source of the cDNA or gDNA that made up the material.

CDR1 and CDR2 from the germline V gene are SGHDT and YYEEEE. The CDR3 consists of 17 residues. Trimming cost V 3 bases and J 2 bases, with 21 bases left between them. TCRdb keeps only in-frame clones here, not all; method: immunoSEQ multiplex PCR. The repertoire holds some 100,000 clones, with 80% to 90% as singletons. This clone came up once. Participants spanned ages roughly 18 to 95 years and resided in 20 to 30 US areas. All recovered Cohort 3 donors got two negative PCRs, got clearance, or saw symptom resolution. The chain combines TRBV5-6 with TRBJ2-7, with D tentatively TRBD1 (5 bases). This clonotype originated in a woman in her fifties or sixties who had recovered from COVID-19. The material sequenced was PBMCs or T cells enriched from blood (not recorded which). The CDR3 loop reads CASSSKDGLKGTYEQYF. Here the CDR3 DNA reads TGTGCCAGCAGCTCGAAGGACGGGCTGAAGGGGACCTACGAGCAGTACTTC.